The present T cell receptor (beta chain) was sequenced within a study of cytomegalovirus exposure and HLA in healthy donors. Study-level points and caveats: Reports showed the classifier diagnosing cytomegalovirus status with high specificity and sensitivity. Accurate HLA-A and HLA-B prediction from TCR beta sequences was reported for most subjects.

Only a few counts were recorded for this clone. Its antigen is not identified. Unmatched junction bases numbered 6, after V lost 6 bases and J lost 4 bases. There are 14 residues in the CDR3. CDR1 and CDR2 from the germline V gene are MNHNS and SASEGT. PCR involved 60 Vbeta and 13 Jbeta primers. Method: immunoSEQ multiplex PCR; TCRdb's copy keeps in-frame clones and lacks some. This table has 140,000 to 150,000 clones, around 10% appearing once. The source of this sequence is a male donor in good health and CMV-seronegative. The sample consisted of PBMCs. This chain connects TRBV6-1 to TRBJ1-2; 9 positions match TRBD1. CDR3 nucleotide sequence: TGTGCCAGCAGAATGACAGGGGGTGGCTATGGCTACACCTTC. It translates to CASRMTGGGYGYTF.